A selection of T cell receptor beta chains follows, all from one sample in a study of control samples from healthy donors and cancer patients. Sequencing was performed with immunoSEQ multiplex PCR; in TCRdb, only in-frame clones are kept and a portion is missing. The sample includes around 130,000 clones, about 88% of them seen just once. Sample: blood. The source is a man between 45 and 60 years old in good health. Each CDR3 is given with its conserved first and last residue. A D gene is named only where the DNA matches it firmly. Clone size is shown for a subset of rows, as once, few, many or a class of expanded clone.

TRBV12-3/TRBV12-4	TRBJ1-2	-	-	TGTGCCAGCAGTCCCAGTGGCTATGGCTACACCTTC	CASSPSGYGYTF
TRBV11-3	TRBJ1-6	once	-	TGTGCCAGCAGCTTAGGAGAGGGTTTCTCACCCCTCCACTTT	CASSLGEGFSPLHF
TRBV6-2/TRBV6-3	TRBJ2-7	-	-	TGTGCCAGCAGTCCGGCACACGAGCAGTACTTC	CASSPAHEQYF
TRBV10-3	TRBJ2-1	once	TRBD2	TGTGCCATCAGTGAGTTAGCGGGGGGGCAAAATGAGCAGTTCTTC	CAISELAGGQNEQFF
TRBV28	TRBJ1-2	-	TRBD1	TGTGCCAGCAGTTTGGGACAGGGGGATGGCTACACCTTC	CASSLGQGDGYTF
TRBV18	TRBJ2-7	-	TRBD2	TGTGCCAGCTCACAAAATACCGTGGGACTAGCCTACGAGCAGTACTTC	CASSQNTVGLAYEQYF
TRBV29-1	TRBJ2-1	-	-	TGCAGCGTCGGGGGGGCGGACAGGAGCTCCTACAATGAGCAGTTCTTC	CSVGGADRSSYNEQFF
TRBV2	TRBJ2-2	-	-	TGTGCCAGCAGTGAAGTGACTAATCGGGCCGGGGAGCTGTTTTTT	CASSEVTNRAGELFF
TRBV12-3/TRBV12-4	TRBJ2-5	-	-	TGTGCCAGCAGTTTTTCGGTTCGAGAGACCCAGTACTTC	CASSFSVRETQYF
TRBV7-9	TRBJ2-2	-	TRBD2	TGTGCCAGCAGCTTAACCTTCAGCGGGGAAAACACCGGGGAGCTGTTTTTT	CASSLTFSGENTGELFF
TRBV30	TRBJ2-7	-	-	TGTGCCGGTGGGGCAGGGAGCTCCTACGAGCAGTACTTC	CAGGAGSSYEQYF
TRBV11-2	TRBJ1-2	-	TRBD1	TGTGCCACCCACCAGGGACAGAGTACGGGCTACACCTTC	CATHQGQSTGYTF
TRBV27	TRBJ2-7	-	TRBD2	TGTGCCAGCAGTTCGCGATTTACCCGACGGGGGGTGAACTACGAGCAGTACTTC	CASSSRFTRRGVNYEQYF
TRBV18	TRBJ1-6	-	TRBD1	TGTGCCAGCTCACACGGGACAGGGGGCGGTTCACCCCTCCACTTT	CASSHGTGGGSPLHF
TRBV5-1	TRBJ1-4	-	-	TGCGCCAGCAGCTTGGCCGTAATGGATTTTGCAACTAATGAAAAACTGTTTTTT	CASSLAVMDFATNEKLFF
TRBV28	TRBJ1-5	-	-	TGTGCCAGCAACCCGGACAGTCAAAAACAGCATTTT	CASNPDSQKQHF
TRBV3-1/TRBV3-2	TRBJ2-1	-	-	TGTGCCAGCAGCCCTCACCAGGGGGGTTACAATGAGCAGTTCTTC	CASSPHQGGYNEQFF
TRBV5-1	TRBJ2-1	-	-	TGCGCCAGCAGCTTGGTCTTCTCTGTCAATGAGCAGTTCTTC	CASSLVFSVNEQFF
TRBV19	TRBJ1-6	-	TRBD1	TGTGCCAGTAGTAGGGTAACGGACAGGGTTGATTCACCCCTCCACTTT	CASSRVTDRVDSPLHF
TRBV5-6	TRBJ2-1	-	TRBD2	TGTGCCAGCAGCCCACGGGACTACGACAATGAGCAGTTCTTC	CASSPRDYDNEQFF
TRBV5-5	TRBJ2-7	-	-	TGTGCCAGCAGCATCGGGATTTTGGGGTACGAGCAGTACTTC	CASSIGILGYEQYF
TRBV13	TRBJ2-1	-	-	TGTGCCAGCAGCTTATTCGCAGGACAGCTAAAGGGAAACTACAATGAGCAGTTCTTC	CASSLFAGQLKGNYNEQFF
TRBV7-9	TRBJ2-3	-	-	TGTGCCAGCAGTCATATGCTCCCCGCAGATACGCAGTATTTT	CASSHMLPADTQYF
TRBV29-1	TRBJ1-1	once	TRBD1	TGCAGCGCCAGACAGGGCGTGAACACTGAAGCTTTCTTT	CSARQGVNTEAFF
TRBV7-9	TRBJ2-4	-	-	TGTGCCAGCAGCCCAGCCAGCCCCCGTGATCTTCACGCGGGGAACATTCAGTACTTC	CASSPASPRDLHAGNIQYF
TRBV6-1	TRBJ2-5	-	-	TGTGCCAGCAGTACAGGGCTCGAAGAGACCCAGTACTTC	CASSTGLEETQYF